A single sample gave rise to the 13 T cell receptor beta chains below, sequenced in a study of early T cells in non-severe SARS-CoV-2 infection. TCRdb itself ran the 5' RACE reads through MiXCR, one entry per CDR3 protein. The table shows approximately 80,000 distinct CDR3 sequences, with approximately 12% occurring only once. Sequencing was done on a sample of whole blood. The source of these receptors is an adult who was a healthcare worker with PCR-confirmed SARS-CoV-2 infection or an uninfected control (not recorded which).

The chain recombines TRBV10-1 with TRBJ2-1; D is unclear. The CDR3 is made up of 15 amino acids. Deletions cut 2 bases from V and 6 bases from J, with 14 bases between. Germline V gives CDR1 WNHNN, CDR2 SYGVQD (reference sequence). The CDR3 DNA reads as TGCGCCAGCAGTGAGAGGTCCGACCCTGGCAATGAGCAGTTCTTC. It is translated as CASSERSDPGNEQFF.

This clonotype showed up many times. This chain joins TRBV6-4 and TRBJ2-2; D not resolved. Germline CDR1 reads MRHNA; CDR2 reads SNTAGT. The V gene lost 0 bases and the J gene lost 4 bases, with 9 bases spanning the gap. This CDR3 region has 15 residues. The CDR3 spells CASSDSGWGTGELFF. In DNA form, the CDR3 reads TGTGCCAGCAGTGACTCGGGCTGGGGCACCGGGGAGCTGTTTTTT.

The V gene is TRBV18, the J gene TRBJ2-6; 14 positions match TRBD2. V lost 5 bases and J lost 2; bases outside the gene matches: 5. The length of the CDR3 is 18 residues. Germline V CDR1 and CDR2: KGHSH, LQKENI. The CDR3 DNA reads TGTGCCAGCTCAGCTCGACTAGCGGGAGGGCCTGGGGCCAACGTCCTGACTTTC. This gives the protein CASSARLAGGPGANVLTF.

This clonotype was counted ten times or more. This chain joins TRBV6-8 and TRBJ1-1; D not resolved. The CDR3 has 17 amino acids. V lost 2 bases to trimming and J lost 4 bases, with 20 bases between them. The germline V gene encodes CDR1 MNHGY and CDR2 SAAAGT. CDR3 sequence reads: CASSYPHLKDMGTEAFF. Written as DNA, the CDR3 is TGTGCCAGCAGTTACCCTCACCTTAAGGATATGGGCACTGAAGCTTTCTTT.

This clonotype was detected many times. The chain couples TRBV19 to TRBJ1-5; D is ambiguous. From germline, CDR1 is LNHDA and CDR2 SQIVND (reference sequence). The CDR3 extends over 13 amino acids. V lost 6 bases and J lost 7, with 13 bases in between. The CDR3 DNA follows: TGTGCCAGTAGCCCCGGGCGAGGGCAGCCCCAGCATTTT. Encoded protein: CASSPGRGQPQHF.

The chain links TRBV5-1 to TRBJ2-1, with TRBD1 identical over 12 bases. Germline CDR1 is SGHRS and CDR2 is YFSETQ. V dropped 4 bases and J dropped 9; count of bases not matched to a gene: 14. The CDR3 spans 17 residues. The DNA for the CDR3 is TGCGCCAGCAGCGGCCGGGACAGGGGGCATGATTCTAGTGAGCAGTTCTTC. Translating it yields CASSGRDRGHDSSEQFF.

This clonotype was counted between two and nine times. The chain has TRBV5-1 and TRBJ1-1; D gene ambiguous. Germline V gene data show CDR1 as SGHRS and CDR2 as YFSETQ. This CDR3 is 15 amino acids long. The germline V and J ends were trimmed by 0 bases and 0 bases, with 9 bases remaining between them. CDR3 nucleotide sequence: TGCGCCAGCAGCTTGGAGGGCACCATGAACACTGAAGCTTTCTTT. Protein product: CASSLEGTMNTEAFF.

This clonotype was seen a few times. The gene calls are TRBV3-1 and TRBJ2-1; unclear D gene. Germline V gene lookup returns CDR1 LGHDT and CDR2 YNNKEL (reference sequence). The CDR3 contains 15 residues. The germline V and J ends were trimmed by 6 bases and 7 bases, with 19 bases remaining between them. This chain's CDR3 is CASSVGQRMGNEQFF. As DNA, the CDR3 is TGTGCCAGCAGTGTAGGCCAGAGGATGGGTAATGAGCAGTTCTTC.

This clonotype has only a few counts. This rearrangement joins TRBV7-2 to TRBJ1-2; D perhaps matches TRBD1 (6 bases). The V gene lost 6 bases and the J gene lost 1 base, with 12 bases spanning the gap. The germline CDR1 and CDR2 sequences are SGHTA and FQGNSA. This CDR3 has 14 residues. CDR3 region: CASSPGTLNYGYTF. Here the CDR3 DNA reads TGTGCCAGCAGTCCCGGGACACTTAACTATGGCTACACCTTC.

This clonotype qualifies as medium-sized. The chain joins TRBV7-2 to TRBJ2-7, with D tentatively TRBD1 (5 bases). CDR3 length: 16 residues. Trimming left V 5 bases short and J 0 bases short, with 17 bases between. Germline CDR1 reads SGHTA; CDR2 reads FQGNSA. CDR3 in amino acids: CASSPEKGQYSYEQYF. The CDR3 DNA reads as TGTGCCAGCAGCCCCGAGAAGGGGCAATACTCCTACGAGCAGTACTTC.

This clonotype was seen repeatedly, ten times or more. The rearrangement joins TRBV7-3 to TRBJ2-2; 7 nucleotides line up with TRBD1. Unmatched junction bases numbered 3, after V lost 5 bases and J lost 3 bases. Germline loops: CDR1 SGHTA, CDR2 FQGTGA. The CDR3 covers 14 residues. The CDR3 region has the DNA TGTGCCAGCAGCAGGGGGCCCTACACCGGGGAGCTGTTTTTT. Its protein is CASSRGPYTGELFF.

The genes are TRBV20-1 and TRBJ2-1, with TRBD2 matching over 9 bases. The germline gives CDR1 DFQATT, CDR2 SNEGSKA (reference sequence). V gave up 6 bases and J gave up 5 bases; unmatched junction bases: 8. The CDR3 has 14 residues. In nucleotides, the CDR3 is TGCAGTGCGTTAGCGGGAGATTCCCACAATGAGCAGTTCTTC. Translation gives CSALAGDSHNEQFF.

This clonotype was counted many times. The gene calls are TRBV7-9 and TRBJ1-1; D uncertain. Germline CDR1 and CDR2: SEHNR and FQNEAQ (reference sequence). The V end lost 5 bases, the J end lost 1 base, and 8 bases lay between the germline ends. The CDR3 has 13 residues. The CDR3 DNA is TGTGCCAGCAGCCCCCTACGGAACACTGAAGCTTTCTTT. This gives the protein CASSPLRNTEAFF.